Listed here are 13 T cell receptor beta chains from one sample, sequenced in a study of CD8 T cells in Susac syndrome. cDNA came from approximately 0.5 to 1 ug RNA primed by random hexamers. TCRdb itself ran the immunoSEQ multiplex PCR reads through MiXCR, one entry per CDR3 protein. The sample lists 350,000 to 550,000 distinct CDR3 sequences, around 85% occurring once. What was sequenced was CD8+ T cells from PBMCs. The receptors were sampled from a human donor with multiple sclerosis.

J is TRBJ2-7 and V is TRBV7-8; 7 bases line up with TRBD1. Germline CDR1 reads SGHVS; CDR2 reads FQNEAQ. This CDR3 is 15 amino acids long. Unmatched junction bases numbered 8, after V lost 6 bases and J lost 0 bases. CDR3 protein: CASRGTGTDSYEQYF. In nucleotides, the CDR3 is TGTGCCAGCAGGGGCACCGGGACAGACTCCTACGAGCAGTACTTC.

The CDR3 DNA reads as TGCGCCAGCAGCCAAGTAGAGGGCCGGGACACAGATACGCAGTATTTT. It codes for CASSQVEGRDTDTQYF. The chain is built from TRBV4-1 and TRBJ2-3; possibly TRBD2 for D (5 bases). V lost 1 base and J 2 bases, leaving 13 bases between the germline ends. The CDR3 covers 16 residues. Germline assignment: CDR1 MGHRA and CDR2 YSYEKL.

This chain connects TRBV2 to TRBJ1-5; no clear D gene. V was shortened by 8 bases and J by 6 bases, with 14 bases between the two germline ends. This CDR3 is 13 amino acids long. Germline V gene sequence: CDR1 SNHLY, CDR2 FYNNEI. Written as DNA, the CDR3 is TGTGCCAGCGCAGCCGGTTTAGGTCAGCCCCAGCATTTT. This encodes CASAAGLGQPQHF. The whole variable domain, remainder taken from reference TRBV2 and TRBJ1-5, is EPEVTQTPSHQVTQMGQEVILRCVPISNHLYFYWYRQILGQKVEFLVSFYNNEISEKSEIFDDQFSVERPDGSNFTLKIRSTKLEDSAMYFCASAAGLGQPQHFGDGTRLSIL.

This rearrangement joins TRBV30 to TRBJ2-1; D is ambiguous. The CDR3 consists of 13 residues. Germline V gene data show CDR1 as GTSNPN and CDR2 as SVGIG (reference sequence). Between the trimmed V and J ends, which lost 0 bases and 4 bases, there was a span of 7 bases. The CDR3 DNA is TGTGCCTGGAGTGTACCCGTATACAATGAGCAGTTCTTC. Its translation is CAWSVPVYNEQFF.

The J gene is TRBJ2-1, the V gene TRBV9, with 9 bases fitting TRBD2. In germline, CDR1 is SGDLS, CDR2 YYNGEE. J was trimmed by 7 bases and V by 0 bases; bases with no gene match: 5. CDR3 length: 15 residues. CDR3 protein: CASSVGGGAANEQFF. DNA of the CDR3: TGTGCCAGCAGCGTAGGCGGGGGGGCCGCAAATGAGCAGTTCTTC.

The chain carries TRBV18 and TRBJ2-1; possibly TRBD1 or TRBD2 for D (5 bases each). Trimming took off 6 bases at V and 8 bases at J, with 20 bases between the two ends. Germline V CDR1 and CDR2: KGHSH, LQKENI. The CDR3 has 15 amino acids. CDR3: CASSPGLGLGDEQFF. The CDR3 DNA reads TGTGCCAGCTCCCCAGGGCTAGGACTGGGGGATGAGCAGTTCTTC.

In its sample, this clonotype was seen a few times. J is TRBJ1-1 and V is TRBV27; D is ambiguous. Trimming left V 0 bases short and J 1 base short, with 6 bases between. The CDR3 covers 14 residues. Germline V gene data show CDR1 as MNHEY and CDR2 as SMNVEV (reference sequence). The CDR3 sequence is CASSLSSGNTEAFF. CDR3 sequence (DNA): TGTGCCAGCAGTTTATCGTCCGGGAACACTGAAGCTTTCTTT.

Written as DNA, the CDR3 is TGTGCCAGCAGCCCAACAGGGGGAACGGCCGAGGAGCAGTACTTC. This gives the protein CASSPTGGTAEEQYF. V usage is TRBV7-9 and J usage is TRBJ2-7; 8 bases match TRBD1. The V gene end was trimmed by 5 bases and the J gene end by 7 bases; junction bases not matched to a gene: 13. The CDR3 sequence is 15 residues long. Germline V gives CDR1 SEHNR, CDR2 FQNEAQ (reference sequence).

The chain employs TRBV3-1 and TRBJ1-1; no definite D call. V was trimmed by 4 bases and J by 1 base, leaving 13 bases between them. The germline V gene encodes CDR1 LGHDT and CDR2 YNNKEL (reference sequence). The CDR3 runs to 15 residues. The CDR3 DNA follows: TGTGCCAGCAGCCCCTCATATCAGGAGAACACTGAAGCTTTCTTT. It codes for CASSPSYQENTEAFF. Full variable domain (rest looked up from reference TRBV3-1 and TRBJ1-1): DTAVSQTPKYLVTQMGNDKSIKCEQNLGHDTMYWYKQDSKKFLKIMFSYNNKELIINETVPNRFSPKSPDKAHLNLHINSLELGDSAVYFCASSPSYQENTEAFFGQGTRLTVV.

The chain carries TRBV27 and TRBJ1-1; perhaps TRBD1 as D (6 bases). The germline V gene encodes CDR1 MNHEY and CDR2 SMNVEV (reference sequence). With 6 bases removed from V and 1 base from J, the gap between germline ends came to 15 bases. The CDR3 extends over 15 amino acids. CDR3 nucleotides: TGTGCCAGCAGGTTTACAGGGAACTCGAACACTGAAGCTTTCTTT. Its protein is CASRFTGNSNTEAFF.

The chain employs TRBV5-6 and TRBJ2-7; maybe TRBD1 (6 bases). This CDR3 has 15 residues. V lost 3 bases, J lost 4 bases, and 17 bases lay in between. CDR1 SGHDT and CDR2 YYEEEE come from the germline V gene. For the CDR3, the DNA is TGTGCCAGCAGCTCCTTGGGGCAGGGGTTTTACGAGCAGTACTTC. This translates into CASSSLGQGFYEQYF.

This chain joins TRBV7-9 and TRBJ1-5; D perhaps matches TRBD1 (5 bases). Looked up from germline, CDR1 is SEHNR and CDR2 is FQNEAQ (reference sequence). V was trimmed by 5 bases and J by 3 bases, leaving 11 bases between them. This CDR3 is 14 amino acids long. CDR3 nucleotides: TGTGCCAGCAGCCCCCGGGACCCCAATCAGCCCCAGCATTTT. Translated, it gives CASSPRDPNQPQHF.

J is TRBJ2-1 and V is TRBV5-1; D is uncertain. V lost 5 bases, J lost 8 bases, and 17 bases lay in between. This CDR3 has 14 amino acids. Per the germline V gene, CDR1 is SGHRS and CDR2 is YFSETQ. The CDR3 DNA reads as TGCGCCAGCAGTCCCGGTGCTATGGTCGATGAGCAGTTCTTC. This encodes CASSPGAMVDEQFF.